This T cell receptor beta chain was sequenced during a study of Graves' ophthalmopathy and Graves' hyperthyroidism. This clonotype was seen ten or more times. V shed 2 bases, J shed 1 base, and the junction held 13 bases outside the gene matches. Germline CDR1 reads MNHEY; CDR2 reads SVGEGT. The CDR3 contains 18 residues. Uncontrolled infections, pregnancy, lactation or other autoimmune diseases led to patient exclusion. Clinical symptoms and serum thyroxine were used for diagnosis; TRAb, thyroid ultrasound and orbital computed tomography were also relied on. The authors isolated PBMCs from 10 ml of fresh peripheral blood. RNA transcripts were the source from which TCR beta CDR3 regions were amplified. First-round RT-PCR relied on HTBI primers, and a second-round multiplex PCR came next. Using its own MiXCR run on the multiplex PCR reads, TCRdb lists one record per CDR3 protein. The sample lists about 370,000 distinct CDR3 sequences, approximately 18% occurring once.

The receptor comes from an adult woman with stable Graves' hyperthyroidism. The sample consisted of peripheral blood. The chain uses TRBV6-2 or TRBV6-3 and TRBJ1-2; 7 bases align to TRBD1. The CDR3 reads CASSYADRGQQDNYGYTF. The CDR3 nucleotides read TGTGCCAGCAGTTACGCGGATAGGGGACAGCAAGATAACTATGGCTACACCTTC.